The T cell receptor beta chain described here comes from a study of CD8 T cells in ankylosing spondylitis. General study findings and limits: A TCR beta motif of fewer than 10 highly homologous variants seemed to mark ankylosing spondylitis blood. Disease-linked clones bore a CD8+ phenotype and were relatively rare in peripheral blood.

A remark on this clonotype: Its antigen remains unidentified.

TCRdb reprocessed the 5' RACE reads via MiXCR and lists one record per CDR3 protein. Of hundreds of thousands of distinct CDR3 sequences listed, roughly 12% were seen once; the top ten hold approximately 0.51%. The TCR comes from a male donor with ankylosing spondylitis. The sample was blood, either unsorted or a sorted T cell fraction (not recorded which).

In nucleotides, the CDR3 is TGTGCCAGCAGCTTAGGTGTTCCAGGGGTTGGAAACACCATATATTTT. Translated: CASSLGVPGVGNTIYF. J is TRBJ1-3 and V is TRBV7-6, with a weak D call TRBD1 (6 bases). The CDR3 length is 16 residues. The V gene's germline CDR1 is SGHVS and CDR2 FNYEAQ. The V and J ends lost 1 base and 3 bases respectively, with 13 bases between them.